The 27 T cell receptor beta chains presented below share a single source sample, sequenced in a study of PD-1 blockade in classical Hodgkin lymphoma. The repertoire was sequenced with immunoSEQ multiplex PCR; TCRdb's copy has only in-frame clones and lacks some. The table has 46,000 or so clones, 65% to 85% seen once. The patients all showed relapse after autologous stem cell transplantation, while their brentuximab vedotin exposure varied. The starting material was peripheral blood mononuclear cells (PBMCs), obtained at baseline. These receptors all stem from a human donor with classical Hodgkin lymphoma.

The chain links TRBV5-1 to TRBJ2-3, with D possibly matching TRBD2 (5 bases). Germline V lookup: CDR1 SGHRS, CDR2 YFSETQ. The CDR3 has 14 residues. Trimming took off 5 bases at V and 2 bases at J, with 12 bases between the two ends. CDR3 nucleotide sequence: TGCGCCAGCAGGGGAGAGGGATTCACAGATACGCAGTATTTT. Translating gives CASRGEGFTDTQYF.

This chain joins TRBV27 and TRBJ2-3; 9 positions agree with TRBD1. The V gene end was trimmed by 6 bases and the J gene end by 6 bases; junction bases not matched to a gene: 10. The CDR3 length is 15 residues. Per germline, CDR1 MNHEY and CDR2 SMNVEV (reference sequence). CDR3 residues: CASSRLRDRADTQYF. CDR3 nucleotide sequence: TGTGCCAGCAGCCGCCTCCGGGACAGGGCTGATACGCAGTATTTT.

Details on this clone: One end of the junction varies from germline; a read error may be responsible. The V and J genes are TRBV4-1 and TRBJ2-2; no definite D call. CDR3 length: 15 amino acids. CDR1 MGHRA and CDR2 YSYEKL come from the germline V gene. This chain's CDR3 is CATSNEFENTGELFF. In nucleotides, the CDR3 is TGCGCCACCAGCAACGAGTTCGAAAACACCGGGGAGCTGTTTTTT.

The chain carries TRBV2 and TRBJ1-1; the D gene is possibly TRBD1 (6 bases). The CDR3 totals 16 residues. Between the trimmed V and J ends, which lost 6 bases and 1 base, there was a span of 18 bases. Germline V gene sequence: CDR1 SNHLY, CDR2 FYNNEI. CDR3 sequence: CASRASGGPPNTEAFF. CDR3 DNA sequence: TGTGCCAGCAGGGCCTCGGGGGGCCCCCCGAACACTGAAGCTTTCTTT. The whole variable domain, remainder taken from reference TRBV2 and TRBJ1-1, is EPEVTQTPSHQVTQMGQEVILRCVPISNHLYFYWYRQILGQKVEFLVSFYNNEISEKSEIFDDQFSVERPDGSNFTLKIRSTKLEDSAMYFCASRASGGPPNTEAFFGQGTRLTVV.

The sample holds a few counts of this clone. The chain has TRBV2 and TRBJ2-7; 7 bases fit TRBD2. The germline V gene encodes CDR1 SNHLY and CDR2 FYNNEI. The trim removed 3 bases at V and 12 bases at J, leaving 14 bases unmatched. The CDR3 sequence is 14 residues long. This CDR3 is CASSDLGGGRSGYF. The CDR3 region has the DNA TGTGCCAGCAGTGACTTAGGCGGGGGACGTTCGGGGTACTTC.

V usage is TRBV28 and J usage is TRBJ2-2; 15 nucleotides align to TRBD2. The CDR3 extends over 18 amino acids. Looked up from germline, CDR1 is MDHEN and CDR2 is SYDVKM. V was pared by 6 bases and J by 5 bases, with 10 bases of the junction left unmatched. CDR3 in amino acids: CASSPGTSGGLGTGELFF. CDR3 DNA: TGTGCCAGCAGCCCCGGGACTAGCGGGGGGTTGGGGACCGGGGAGCTGTTTTTT. The full variable domain, its missing parts supplied by reference TRBV28 and TRBJ2-2, is DVKVTQSSRYLVKRTGEKVFLECVQDMDHENMFWYRQDPGLGLRLIYFSYDVKMKEKGDIPEGYSVSREKKERFSLILESASTNQTSMYLCASSPGTSGGLGTGELFFGEGSRLTVL.

The gene calls are TRBV7-6 and TRBJ1-1; D may be TRBD1 (5 bases). The ends were cut back, 4 bases at V and 6 bases at J, with 21 bases in the middle. The germline gives CDR1 SGHVS, CDR2 FNYEAQ. This CDR3 contains 16 residues. CDR3 nucleotides: TGTGCCAGCAGCTCCCCACCGGACAAGAGTGGCGCTGAAGCTTTCTTT. The encoded protein is CASSSPPDKSGAEAFF.

This clone was found once. This CDR3 reads CASSQDVGAPLHF. CDR3 nucleotide sequence: TGTGCCAGCAGCCAAGATGTCGGAGCACCCCTCCACTTT. This rearrangement joins TRBV4-2 to TRBJ1-6; D uncertain. The CDR3 has 13 amino acids. Germline CDR1 and CDR2: LGHNA and YNFKEQ. V lost 0 bases, J lost 11 bases, and 8 bases lay in between.

This clone was found many times. This CDR3 reads CASSLRTGNSPLHF. Written as DNA, the CDR3 is TGTGCCAGCAGCTTACGGACAGGCAATTCACCCCTCCACTTT. This chain uses TRBV11-2 with TRBJ1-6; 7 nucleotides agree with TRBD1. The ends lost 2 bases at V and 7 bases at J; junction bases unmatched: 2. Germline loops: CDR1 SGHAT, CDR2 FQNNGV. CDR3 length equals 14 residues.

The V gene is TRBV7-2, the J gene TRBJ1-5, with a weak D call TRBD1 (5 bases). In germline, CDR1 is SGHTA, CDR2 FQGNSA. V lost 3 bases, J lost 2 bases, and 8 bases lay in between. The CDR3 covers 14 residues. The CDR3 loop reads CASSFIRGNQPQHF. The CDR3 DNA reads TGTGCCAGCAGCTTTATCAGGGGCAATCAGCCCCAGCATTTT.

In this sample, this clone turned up a few times. The gene calls are TRBV5-4 and TRBJ2-3; 8 bases map to TRBD2. This CDR3 region has 15 residues. Trimming cost V 4 bases and J 0 bases; bases outside gene matches: 4. Germline V gene lookup returns CDR1 SGHNT and CDR2 YYREEE (reference sequence). CDR3 region: CASSTREGSTDTQYF. In DNA form, the CDR3 reads TGTGCCAGCAGCACCCGGGAGGGTAGCACAGATACGCAGTATTTT.

This clone was counted a few times. V gene TRBV28 combines with J gene TRBJ1-2; D is possibly TRBD1 (5 bases). The CDR3 runs 13 residues. The V gene lost 6 bases and the J gene lost 6 bases, with 14 bases spanning the gap. CDR1 and CDR2 (germline): MDHEN, SYDVKM. The chain's CDR3 is CASRGLPGHGYTF. The CDR3 DNA follows: TGTGCCAGCAGGGGTCTCCCGGGGCATGGCTACACCTTC.

The V gene is TRBV5-8, the J gene TRBJ1-2; D is uncertain. Deletions cut 1 base from V and 2 bases from J, with 9 bases between. The V gene's germline CDR1 is SGHTS and CDR2 YDEGEE. This CDR3 contains 14 residues. CDR3 protein: CASSLRTGNYGYTF. CDR3 nucleotides: TGTGCCAGCAGCTTGAGGACGGGAAACTATGGCTACACCTTC.

J is TRBJ2-2 and V is TRBV10-1; a possible D gene is TRBD1 (6 bases). CDR1 is WNHNN and CDR2 is SYGVQD in the germline V gene (reference sequence). The CDR3 totals 12 residues. Between the trimmed V and J ends, which lost 4 bases and 7 bases, there was a span of 7 bases. This CDR3 reads CASSGTVGELFF. CDR3 nucleotides: TGCGCCAGCAGTGGGACAGTCGGGGAGCTGTTTTTT.

The chain uses TRBV7-6 and TRBJ2-7, with 11 bases that match TRBD1. The germline gives CDR1 SGHVS, CDR2 FNYEAQ. CDR3 length: 16 amino acids. Unmatched junction bases numbered 12, after V lost 4 bases and J lost 7 bases. The DNA for the CDR3 is TGTGCCAGCAGCTGGGGGCTGGGACAGGGGGGGCGTGAGCAGTACTTC. Protein product: CASSWGLGQGGREQYF.

The chain employs TRBV19 and TRBJ2-7; 10 bases are shared with TRBD2. Germline V CDR1 and CDR2: LNHDA, SQIVND (reference sequence). There are 15 residues in the CDR3. Trimming cost V 5 bases and J 1 base; bases outside gene matches: 5. Here the CDR3 DNA reads TGTGCCAGTAGTTCCACTAGCGGGATTTCCTACGAGCAGTACTTC. Protein product: CASSSTSGISYEQYF.

V gene TRBV5-6 combines with J gene TRBJ1-2; TRBD1 matches at 7 bases. The V gene end was trimmed by 3 bases and the J gene end by 6 bases; junction bases not matched to a gene: 8. Looked up from germline, CDR1 is SGHDT and CDR2 is YYEEEE. The CDR3 sequence is 14 residues long. CDR3 DNA sequence: TGTGCCAGCAGCTCGCAGGGACAGAACCATGGCTACACCTTC. Translating it yields CASSSQGQNHGYTF.

The chain uses TRBV28 and TRBJ2-1, with 10 nucleotides matching TRBD2. V shed 6 bases and J 3 bases; nucleotides not matched to a gene: 5. This CDR3 has 15 residues. Germline CDR1 MDHEN, CDR2 SYDVKM. The CDR3: CASRLAGGLYNEQFF. The CDR3 nucleotides read TGTGCCAGCAGGTTAGCGGGGGGTCTCTACAATGAGCAGTTCTTC. Together with reference TRBV28 and TRBJ2-1, the CDR3 gives the full variable domain: DVKVTQSSRYLVKRTGEKVFLECVQDMDHENMFWYRQDPGLGLRLIYFSYDVKMKEKGDIPEGYSVSREKKERFSLILESASTNQTSMYLCASRLAGGLYNEQFFGPGTRLTVL.

The chain has TRBV6-5 and TRBJ1-2, with 7 bases matching TRBD1. The germline gives CDR1 MNHEY, CDR2 SVGAGI. V trimming: 9 bases; J trimming: 0 bases; junction bases outside the gene matches: 10. The CDR3 totals 15 residues. CDR3 sequence (DNA): TGTGCCAGTGGTCCCGACAGGGCAACTAACTATGGCTACACCTTC. Amino acid sequence: CASGPDRATNYGYTF.

The table lists this clone with a few counts. V usage is TRBV19 and J usage is TRBJ2-1; D may match TRBD1 or TRBD2 (5 bases each). Germline V gene data show CDR1 as LNHDA and CDR2 as SQIVND (reference sequence). This CDR3 comprises 14 residues. Trimming pared 5 bases from V and 0 bases from J, leaving 8 bases between. CDR3 sequence: CASSPGSSYNEQFF. The CDR3 DNA reads TGTGCCAGTAGTCCAGGGAGCTCCTACAATGAGCAGTTCTTC.

In this sample, this clone turned up a few times. The CDR3 reads CASSLVGSLGELFF. In DNA, the CDR3 is TGTGCCAGCAGTCTGGTCGGGTCCCTGGGGGAGCTGTTTTTT. V usage is TRBV7-9 and J usage is TRBJ2-2; no reliable D call. Looked up from germline, CDR1 is SEHNR and CDR2 is FQNEAQ (reference sequence). Trimming cost V 6 bases and J 8 bases, with 16 bases left between them. There are 14 residues in the CDR3. The full variable domain, rest sourced from reference TRBV7-9 and TRBJ2-2, is DTGVSQNPRHKITKRGQNVTFRCDPISEHNRLYWYRQTLGQGPEFLTYFQNEAQLEKSRLLSDRFSAERPKGSFSTLEIQRTEQGDSAMYLCASSLVGSLGELFFGEGSRLTVL.

This chain joins TRBV28 and TRBJ2-1; D may correspond to TRBD1 or TRBD2 (5 bases each). The CDR3 is 16 amino acids. Germline assignment: CDR1 MDHEN and CDR2 SYDVKM. The V end was cut by 5 bases, the J end by 6 bases, with 20 bases between. Here the CDR3 DNA reads TGTGCCAGCAGTCTCCCGAGAGGGGCGAAAGGCAATGAGCAGTTCTTC. Translation gives CASSLPRGAKGNEQFF.

This clone showed up just a few times. The V call is TRBV7-3, the J call TRBJ2-3; no clear D gene. Germline CDR1 is SGHTA and CDR2 is FQGTGA. Trimming cost V 2 bases and J 4 bases, with 7 bases left between them. The CDR3 spans 13 residues. CDR3 residues: CASSLSHPDTQYF. CDR3 nucleotides: TGTGCCAGCAGCTTATCACACCCAGATACGCAGTATTTT.

The V gene is TRBV18, the J gene TRBJ1-4; D remains unclear. Trimming shortened V by 5 bases and J by 5 bases, and 15 bases separated the two germline ends. Germline CDR1 KGHSH, CDR2 LQKENI. The CDR3 runs to 15 residues. The CDR3 loop reads CASSWQVESNEKLFF. CDR3 DNA: TGTGCCAGCTCATGGCAAGTGGAGTCAAATGAAAAACTGTTTTTT.

V usage is TRBV19 and J usage is TRBJ1-4, with a weak D call TRBD1 (6 bases). Trimming took off 7 bases at V and 8 bases at J, with 20 bases between the two ends. Germline-derived CDR1 and CDR2 are LNHDA and SQIVND (reference sequence). The CDR3 is 15 amino acids. The CDR3 spells CASTQNPGQKEKLFF. In nucleotides, the CDR3 is TGTGCCAGTACCCAAAACCCGGGACAAAAGGAAAAACTGTTTTTT. Full variable domain (rest looked up from reference TRBV19 and TRBJ1-4): DGGITQSPKYLFRKEGQNVTLSCEQNLNHDAMYWYRQDPGQGLRLIYYSQIVNDFQKGDIAEGYSVSREKKESFPLTVTSAQKNPTAFYLCASTQNPGQKEKLFFGSGTQLSVL.

The chain is built from TRBV12-5 and TRBJ2-3; a possible D gene is TRBD2 (6 bases). Germline CDR1 reads LGHNT; CDR2 reads FRNRAP. The V gene lost 2 bases and the J gene lost 0 bases, with 12 bases spanning the gap. This CDR3 contains 16 residues. This CDR3 reads CASGLSAGPSTDTQYF. Here the CDR3 DNA reads TGTGCTAGTGGTTTGTCAGCGGGCCCAAGCACAGATACGCAGTATTTT.

This clone was detected once. The gene calls are TRBV19 and TRBJ1-3; D remains unclear. Germline-derived CDR1 and CDR2 are LNHDA and SQIVND (reference sequence). This CDR3 comprises 16 residues. Trimming shortened V by 5 bases and J by 4 bases, and 18 bases separated the two germline ends. CDR3 loop: CASSSRTALGGNTIYF. In nucleotides, the CDR3 is TGTGCCAGTAGTTCCCGGACCGCCCTGGGCGGAAACACCATATATTTT.